These 22 T cell receptor beta chains came from one sample sequenced in a study of blood T cell repertoires in COVID-19. Profiling relied on immunoSEQ multiplex PCR, and the TCRdb table lists in-frame clones only, not all of them. The sample has nearly 250,000 clones, 86% seen once. Specimen: peripheral blood. These receptors originate from an older woman who had recovered from COVID-19.

The chain recombines TRBV4-2 with TRBJ2-1, with 7 bases that match TRBD2. This CDR3 spans 15 amino acids. CDR1 and CDR2 (germline): LGHNA, YNFKEQ. J was trimmed by 1 base and V by 6 bases; bases with no gene match: 6. CDR3 nucleotide sequence: TGTGCCAGCAGTACATGGGGGGGATCCTACAATGAGCAGTTCTTC. Translation gives CASSTWGGSYNEQFF.

V and J are TRBV29-1 and TRBJ2-5; 10 positions agree with TRBD2. In germline, CDR1 is SQVTM, CDR2 ANQGSEA. Trimming took 3 bases from V and 3 from J; bases not matched to a gene: 10. CDR3 length equals 16 residues. DNA of the CDR3: TGCAGCGTTGATTCCCTAGCGGGGGATAGGGAAGAGACCCAGTACTTC. Protein: CSVDSLAGDREETQYF.

The chain joins TRBV19 to TRBJ2-7; 7 nucleotides align to TRBD1. Germline V gene lookup returns CDR1 LNHDA and CDR2 SQIVND (reference sequence). The CDR3 loop spans 12 amino acids. Unmatched junction bases numbered 4, after V lost 8 bases and J lost 3 bases. The CDR3 coding sequence is TGTGCCAGTTCCGACAGGGACTACGAGCAGTACTTC. Translating gives CASSDRDYEQYF.

CDR3 coding DNA: TGTGCCACCAGTGCCCGCAGCGGGGTCCGCTCCAATGAGCAGTTCTTC. It yields the protein CATSARSGVRSNEQFF. V and J are TRBV24-1 and TRBJ2-1; 7 bases align to TRBD2. This CDR3 region has 16 residues. CDR1 and CDR2 from the germline V gene are KGHDR and SFDVKD. Losses at the gene ends were 5 bases for V and 6 bases for J; bases not matched to a gene: 12.

The rearrangement joins TRBV19 to TRBJ2-1; 8 bases match TRBD2. The CDR3 runs 17 residues. Germline loops: CDR1 LNHDA, CDR2 SQIVND (reference sequence). Trimming took 3 bases from V and 5 from J; bases not matched to a gene: 12. The CDR3 loop reads CASSMPVPRGGHNEQFF. The CDR3 DNA reads TGTGCCAGTAGTATGCCCGTTCCTCGGGGGGGCCACAATGAGCAGTTCTTC.

This clone was seen at least ten times. The chain employs TRBV29-1 and TRBJ2-3; D is possibly TRBD2 (6 bases). With 7 bases removed from V and 2 bases from J, the gap between germline ends came to 19 bases. CDR3 size: 15 residues. The germline gives CDR1 SQVTM, CDR2 ANQGSEA. The CDR3 coding sequence is TGCAGCGCATTGACTAGTCGGCACCTCACAGATACGCAGTATTTT. Translated, it gives CSALTSRHLTDTQYF.

The chain uses TRBV19 and TRBJ1-3; 12 bases map to TRBD1. Trimming at V came to 6 bases and at J to 0 bases, leaving 6 bases not matched to a gene. Germline V gene lookup returns CDR1 LNHDA and CDR2 SQIVND (reference sequence). The CDR3 length is 17 residues. CDR3 sequence: CASRPGQGAPSGNTIYF. The DNA for the CDR3 is TGTGCCAGTAGACCGGGACAGGGGGCCCCCTCTGGAAACACCATATATTTT.

The V gene is TRBV9, the J gene TRBJ2-7, with D possibly TRBD1 on 6 matching bases. The CDR3 length is 15 residues. The germline V gene encodes CDR1 SGDLS and CDR2 YYNGEE. The V end was cut by 3 bases, the J end by 5 bases, with 18 bases between. The CDR3: CASSAVGQFSDEQYF. The CDR3 nucleotides are TGTGCCAGCAGCGCAGTCGGACAGTTTAGCGACGAGCAGTACTTC. Together with reference TRBV9 and TRBJ2-7, the CDR3 gives the full variable domain: DSGVTQTPKHLITATGQRVTLRCSPRSGDLSVYWYQQSLDQGLQFLIQYYNGEERAKGNILERFSAQQFPDLHSELNLSSLELGDSALYFCASSAVGQFSDEQYFGPGTRLTVT.

The V gene is TRBV5-4, the J gene TRBJ2-1, with a tentative D call TRBD1 (5 bases). This CDR3 is built from 15 residues. Germline V gene sequence: CDR1 SGHNT, CDR2 YYREEE (reference sequence). Trimming removed 3 bases at V and 6 bases at J, with 16 bases between. CDR3 protein: CASSSKGQAFNEQFF. The CDR3 bases are TGTGCCAGCAGCTCCAAAGGACAAGCCTTCAATGAGCAGTTCTTC.

The J gene is TRBJ2-7, the V gene TRBV5-1; TRBD1 matches 9 bases. After removal of 3 bases from V and 5 bases from J, the junction contained 6 bases not matched to a gene. There are 14 residues in the CDR3. Germline assignment: CDR1 SGHRS and CDR2 YFSETQ. The CDR3 DNA reads as TGCGCCAGCAGCTCGGACAGGGGCCGGGACGAGCAGTACTTC. Encoded protein: CASSSDRGRDEQYF.

This chain joins TRBV24-1 and TRBJ2-7, with D unresolved. The length of the CDR3 is 13 residues. Per the germline V gene, CDR1 is KGHDR and CDR2 is SFDVKD. V lost 4 bases and J 3 bases, leaving 9 bases between the germline ends. CDR3 sequence reads: CATSEGSFYEQYF. CDR3 sequence (DNA): TGTGCCACCAGTGAGGGCTCCTTCTACGAGCAGTACTTC.

The chain uses TRBV9 and TRBJ2-2, with 7 bases fitting TRBD2. V trimming: 0 bases; J trimming: 9 bases; junction bases outside the gene matches: 8. The CDR3 is 15 amino acids. The V gene's germline CDR1 is SGDLS and CDR2 YYNGEE. DNA of the CDR3: TGTGCCAGCAGCGTAGGGGGGGGGAGCCCCCGGGAGCTGTTTTTT. It codes for CASSVGGGSPRELFF.

In its sample, this clone was seen once. The rearrangement uses TRBV10-3 and TRBJ2-3; possible D gene TRBD2, 7 bases. Germline CDR1 ENHRY, CDR2 SYGVKD. CDR3 length: 16 amino acids. V was shortened by 6 bases and J by 0 bases, with 16 bases between the two germline ends. The CDR3 DNA sequence: TGTGCCATCAGCGGGGAGGGGGGGAAGAGCACAGATACGCAGTATTTT. This gives the protein CAISGEGGKSTDTQYF.

This clone was seen only once. The chain couples TRBV13 to TRBJ2-5, with TRBD1 identical over 8 bases. V lost 5 bases and J lost 3; bases outside the gene matches: 11. Germline V lookup: CDR1 PRHDT, CDR2 FYEKMQ (reference sequence). This CDR3 is built from 16 residues. In DNA form, the CDR3 reads TGTGCCAGCAGCCCTGGCGGACAGGGAGGCGAAGAGACCCAGTACTTC. Encoded protein: CASSPGGQGGEETQYF.

The chain joins TRBV11-2 to TRBJ2-7; 12 nucleotides line up with TRBD2. The germline gives CDR1 SGHAT, CDR2 FQNNGV. V lost 3 bases and J lost 3; bases outside the gene matches: 12. This CDR3 region has 18 residues. The CDR3 DNA sequence: TGTGCCAGCAGCTTCGCACTAGCGGGGGGTAATTTAATCTACGAGCAGTACTTC. Its translation: CASSFALAGGNLIYEQYF.

The rearrangement joins TRBV5-6 to TRBJ2-5, with a possible D match to TRBD2 (6 bases). The CDR3 contains 14 residues. Trimming took 7 bases from V and 5 from J, leaving 18 bases between them. Germline CDR1 SGHDT, CDR2 YYEEEE. The CDR3 protein is CASEDRGYAETQYF. The CDR3 bases are TGTGCCAGCGAGGACCGGGGGTATGCGGAGACCCAGTACTTC.

The J gene is TRBJ1-5, the V gene TRBV7-2; 9 bases fit TRBD1. CDR1 is SGHTA, CDR2 FQGNSA, per germline. The V segment lost 4 bases and the J segment 0 bases; nucleotides outside the gene matches: 4. CDR3 length: 16 amino acids. CDR3 loop: CASSSRQGDSNQPQHF. The CDR3 DNA reads as TGTGCCAGCAGCTCACGACAGGGGGATAGCAATCAGCCCCAGCATTTT.

The CDR3 loop is CASSVSSGGGTDTQYF. The CDR3 DNA follows: TGTGCCAGCAGTGTGTCTAGCGGGGGGGGAACAGATACGCAGTATTTT. This chain links TRBV6-1 with TRBJ2-3, with 12 bases matching TRBD2. V lost 4 bases to trimming and J lost 3 bases; unmatched junction nucleotides: 5. The CDR3 consists of 16 residues. Germline V gene lookup returns CDR1 MNHNS and CDR2 SASEGT.

V usage is TRBV7-9 and J usage is TRBJ1-4; TRBD1 matches at 8 bases. The V gene end was trimmed by 11 bases and the J gene end by 5 bases; junction bases not matched to a gene: 4. Per germline, CDR1 SEHNR and CDR2 FQNEAQ (reference sequence). This CDR3 is built from 12 residues. For the CDR3, the DNA is TGTGCCGGCCGGACAGGGAATGAAAAACTGTTTTTT. Translation gives CAGRTGNEKLFF.

The V gene is TRBV29-1, the J gene TRBJ1-1; the match to TRBD1 covers 9 bases. The CDR3 length is 14 residues. CDR1 SQVTM and CDR2 ANQGSEA come from the germline V gene. The V segment lost 3 bases and the J segment 2 bases; nucleotides outside the gene matches: 4. The CDR3, as DNA: TGCAGCGTTGAGTTTACAGGGGGCAACACTGAAGCTTTCTTT. Translating gives CSVEFTGGNTEAFF.

This chain's CDR3 is CASSSRGTGWGETQYF. In DNA, the CDR3 is TGTGCCAGCAGCTCTAGAGGGACAGGGTGGGGAGAGACCCAGTACTTC. The chain carries TRBV7-2 and TRBJ2-5; 9 nucleotides align to TRBD1. With 4 bases clipped from V and 4 bases from J, the junction kept 10 bases outside the gene matches. The CDR3 sequence is 16 residues long. CDR1 SGHTA and CDR2 FQGNSA come from the germline V gene.

J is TRBJ1-1 and V is TRBV7-3; 9 nucleotides line up with TRBD1. Losses at the gene ends were 5 bases for V and 4 bases for J; bases not matched to a gene: 14. CDR1 and CDR2 (germline): SGHTA, FQGTGA. The CDR3 contains 17 residues. As DNA, the CDR3 is TGTGCCAGCAGCCCGGGGGGACAGGGCATAAGGAGCACTGAAGCTTTCTTT. It specifies CASSPGGQGIRSTEAFF. Full variable domain (outside the CDR3, taken from reference TRBV7-3 and TRBJ1-1): GAGVSQTPSNKVTEKGKYVELRCDPISGHTALYWYRQSLGQGPEFLIYFQGTGAADDSGLPNDRFFAVRPEGSVSTLKIQRTERGDSAVYLCASSPGGQGIRSTEAFFGQGTRLTVV.